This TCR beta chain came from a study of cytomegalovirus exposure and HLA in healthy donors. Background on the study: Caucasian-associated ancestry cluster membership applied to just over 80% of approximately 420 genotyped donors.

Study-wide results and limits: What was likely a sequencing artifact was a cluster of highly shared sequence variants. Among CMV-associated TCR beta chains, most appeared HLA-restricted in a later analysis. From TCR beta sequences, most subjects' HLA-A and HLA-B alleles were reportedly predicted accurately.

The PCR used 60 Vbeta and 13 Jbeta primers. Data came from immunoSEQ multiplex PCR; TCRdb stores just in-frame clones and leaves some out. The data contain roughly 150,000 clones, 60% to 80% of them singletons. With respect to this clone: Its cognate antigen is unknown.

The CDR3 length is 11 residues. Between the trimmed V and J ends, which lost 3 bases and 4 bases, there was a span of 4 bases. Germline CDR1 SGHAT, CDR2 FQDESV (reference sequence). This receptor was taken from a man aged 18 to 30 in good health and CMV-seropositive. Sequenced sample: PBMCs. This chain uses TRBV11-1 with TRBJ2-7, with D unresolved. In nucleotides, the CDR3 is TGTGCCAGCAGCTTCCATTACGAGCAGTACTTC. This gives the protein CASSFHYEQYF.